This TCR beta chain was captured in a study of cytomegalovirus exposure and HLA in healthy donors. The CDR3 has 16 amino acids. Trimming removed 1 base at V and 8 bases at J, with 18 bases between. Germline V gives CDR1 SGHNT, CDR2 YENEEA. With 60 Vbeta and 13 Jbeta primers, the PCR was carried out. Profiling relied on immunoSEQ multiplex PCR, and the TCRdb table lists in-frame clones only, not all of them. The sample holds approximately 160,000 clones, around 68% seen once. The gene calls are TRBV11-3 and TRBJ2-1, with a possible D match to TRBD1 (5 bases). Sequencing input: PBMCs. The receptor was isolated from a woman aged 40-49 years in good health and CMV-seropositive. The CDR3 nucleotides are TGTGCCAGCAGCTTAGGGGGATTGGGGCATTACGATGAGCAGTTCTTC. It translates to CASSLGGLGHYDEQFF.